The sequence of this T cell receptor beta chain was determined in a study of cytomegalovirus exposure and HLA in healthy donors. V was clipped by 4 bases and J by 6 bases; unmatched bases: 4. The CDR3 length is 14 residues. CDR1 LNHDA and CDR2 SQIVND come from the germline V gene (reference sequence). Study results and caveats: Altogether, 164 TCR beta chains were recorded as cytomegalovirus-associated.

This clone was seen more than once but under ten times. Its target is unknown. The PCR was carried out with 60 Vbeta primers and 13 Jbeta primers. TCRdb's table, derived via immunoSEQ multiplex PCR, lists solely in-frame clones and lacks some. The repertoire holds about 130,000 clones, with over 65% as singletons. Sequencing was carried out using PBMCs. The clonotype originates from a man between 50 and 59 years old in good health and CMV-seronegative. The V call is TRBV19, the J call TRBJ2-1; 9 nucleotides match TRBD2. The CDR3 region has the DNA TGTGCCAGTAGTAAGGTAGCGGGAGCCAATGAGCAGTTCTTC. Its protein product is CASSKVAGANEQFF. The full variable domain, with the rest looked up from reference TRBV19 and TRBJ2-1, is DGGITQSPKYLFRKEGQNVTLSCEQNLNHDAMYWYRQDPGQGLRLIYYSQIVNDFQKGDIAEGYSVSREKKESFPLTVTSAQKNPTAFYLCASSKVAGANEQFFGPGTRLTVL.